The next 2 T cell receptor beta chains were all read from a single sample in a study of Graves' ophthalmopathy and Graves' hyperthyroidism listed by TCRdb under 2018. TCRdb records Illumina HiSeq 2000 as the sequencer. For repertoire sequencing, TCR beta CDR3 regions were amplified from RNA transcripts. HTBI primers and the Qiagen OneStep RT-PCR kit were used in a first-round RT-PCR, which was followed by a second-round multiplex PCR, size selection and purification. The public reads were run again by TCRdb, first through fastp at Q25 and then through MiXCR, and only productive beta chains were kept. Each entry is one CDR3 protein sequence, shown with its most common DNA and genes. The sample table contains 900,000 to 1,200,000 distinct CDR3 sequences; only one count was recorded for 35% to 40% of them. The ten largest clones represent 11% of the sample. Sequenced material: peripheral blood or thyroid tissue (not recorded which). These receptors all come from an adult man with Graves' hyperthyroidism.

The chain links TRBV29-1 to TRBJ2-7, with D uncertain. The CDR3 totals 13 residues. The germline V and J ends were trimmed by 5 bases and 2 bases, with 13 bases remaining between them. Per germline, CDR1 SQVTM and CDR2 ANQGSEA. This CDR3 is CSVLGSQAYEQYF. CDR3 DNA: TGCAGCGTTCTAGGAAGCCAGGCCTACGAGCAGTACTTC.

This clonotype was picked up many times. J is TRBJ2-7 and V is TRBV7-2; D is uncertain. The V gene lost 0 bases and the J gene lost 3 bases, with 9 bases spanning the gap. CDR3 length equals 14 residues. The germline V gene has CDR1 SGHTA and CDR2 FQGNSA. In nucleotides, the CDR3 is TGTGCCAGCAGCTTAGCGGTTCACCGCTACGAGCAGTACTTC. The encoded protein is CASSLAVHRYEQYF.